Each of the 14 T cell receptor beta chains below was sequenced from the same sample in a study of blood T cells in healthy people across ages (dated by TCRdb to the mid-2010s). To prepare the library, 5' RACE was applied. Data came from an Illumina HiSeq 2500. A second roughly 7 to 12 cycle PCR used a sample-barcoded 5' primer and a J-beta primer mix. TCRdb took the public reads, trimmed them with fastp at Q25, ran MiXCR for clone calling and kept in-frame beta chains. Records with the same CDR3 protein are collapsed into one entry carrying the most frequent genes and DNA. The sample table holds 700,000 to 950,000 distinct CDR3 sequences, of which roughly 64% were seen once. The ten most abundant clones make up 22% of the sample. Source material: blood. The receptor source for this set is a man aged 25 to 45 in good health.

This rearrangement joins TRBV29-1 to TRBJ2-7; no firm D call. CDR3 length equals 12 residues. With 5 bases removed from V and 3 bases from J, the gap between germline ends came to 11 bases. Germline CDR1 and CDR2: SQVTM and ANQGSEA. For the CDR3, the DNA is TGCAGCGTTCTCGTATGGAGCTACGAGCAGTACTTC. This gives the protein CSVLVWSYEQYF.

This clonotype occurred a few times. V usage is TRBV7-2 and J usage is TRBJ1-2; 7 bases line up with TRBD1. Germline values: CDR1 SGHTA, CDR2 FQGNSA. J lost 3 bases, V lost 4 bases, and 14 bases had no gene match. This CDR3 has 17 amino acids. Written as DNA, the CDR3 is TGTGCCAGCAGCTCGACGTCGGGGACAGTCTGGGACTATGGCTACACCTTC. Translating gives CASSSTSGTVWDYGYTF. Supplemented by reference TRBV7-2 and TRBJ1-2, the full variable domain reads GAGVSQSPSNKVTEKGKDVELRCDPISGHTALYWYRQSLGQGLEFLIYFQGNSAPDKSGLPSDRFSAERTGGSVSTLTIQRTQQEDSAVYLCASSSTSGTVWDYGYTFGSGTRLTVV.

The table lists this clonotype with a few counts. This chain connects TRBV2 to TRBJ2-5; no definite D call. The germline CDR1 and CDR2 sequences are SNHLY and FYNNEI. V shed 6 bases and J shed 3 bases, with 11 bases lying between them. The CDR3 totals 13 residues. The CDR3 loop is CASSYLAEETQYF. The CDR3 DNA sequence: TGTGCCAGCAGCTACCTGGCAGAAGAGACCCAGTACTTC.

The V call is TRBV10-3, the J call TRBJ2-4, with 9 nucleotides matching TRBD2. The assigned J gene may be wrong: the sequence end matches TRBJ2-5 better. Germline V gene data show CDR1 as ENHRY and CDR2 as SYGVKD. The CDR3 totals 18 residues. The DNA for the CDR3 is TGTGCCATCAGTGAAGGAAGGGTTAGCGGGAGACCCCAAGAGACCCAGTACTTC. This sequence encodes CAISEGRVSGRPQETQYF.

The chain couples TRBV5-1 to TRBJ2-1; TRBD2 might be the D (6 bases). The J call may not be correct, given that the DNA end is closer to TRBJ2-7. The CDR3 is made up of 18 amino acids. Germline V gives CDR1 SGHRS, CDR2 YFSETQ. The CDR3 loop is CASSLDLLTSHSYNEQYF. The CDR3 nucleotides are TGCGCCAGCAGCTTGGACCTGTTGACTAGTCACTCCTACAATGAGCAGTACTTC.

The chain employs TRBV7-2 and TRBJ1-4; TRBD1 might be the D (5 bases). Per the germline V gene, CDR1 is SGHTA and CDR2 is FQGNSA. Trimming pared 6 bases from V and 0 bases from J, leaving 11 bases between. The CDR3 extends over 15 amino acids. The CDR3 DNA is TGTGCCAGCAGTTATACAGGTGCAACTAATGAAAAACTGTTTTTT. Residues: CASSYTGATNEKLFF.

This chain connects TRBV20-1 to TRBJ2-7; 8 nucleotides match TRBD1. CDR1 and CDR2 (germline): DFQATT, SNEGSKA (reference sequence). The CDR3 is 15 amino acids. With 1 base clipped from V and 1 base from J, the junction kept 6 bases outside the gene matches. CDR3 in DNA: TGCAGTGCTAGAGGAAGGACAGGGAAATCCTACGAGCAGTACTTC. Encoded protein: CSARGRTGKSYEQYF.

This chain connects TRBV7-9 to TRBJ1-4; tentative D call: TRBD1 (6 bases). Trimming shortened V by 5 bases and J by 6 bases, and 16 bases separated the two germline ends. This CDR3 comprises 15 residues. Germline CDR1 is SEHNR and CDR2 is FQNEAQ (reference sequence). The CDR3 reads CASSLQEQGDEKLFF. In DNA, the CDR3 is TGTGCCAGCAGCCTTCAGGAACAGGGCGATGAAAAACTGTTTTTT.

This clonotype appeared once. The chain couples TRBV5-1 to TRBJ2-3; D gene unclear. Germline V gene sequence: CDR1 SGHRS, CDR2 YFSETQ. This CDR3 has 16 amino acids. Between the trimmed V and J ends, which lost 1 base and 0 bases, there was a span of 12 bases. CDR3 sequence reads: CASSLRLASSTDTQYF. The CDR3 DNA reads TGCGCCAGCAGCTTGCGGTTAGCCTCTAGCACAGATACGCAGTATTTT.

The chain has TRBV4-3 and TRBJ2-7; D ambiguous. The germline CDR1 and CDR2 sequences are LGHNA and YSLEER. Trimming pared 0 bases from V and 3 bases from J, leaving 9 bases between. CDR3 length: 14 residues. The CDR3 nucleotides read TGCGCCAGCAGCCAAGATAGGTCGGACTACGAGCAGTACTTC. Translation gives CASSQDRSDYEQYF.

CDR3 sequence (DNA): TGTGCCATCAGTTACGGCGGGGGGACCTACGAGCAGTACTTC. It translates to CAISYGGGTYEQYF. The chain is built from TRBV10-3 and TRBJ2-7; TRBD2 matches at 8 bases. This CDR3 is 14 amino acids long. V lost 5 bases and J lost 2; bases outside the gene matches: 5. The germline V gene has CDR1 ENHRY and CDR2 SYGVKD.

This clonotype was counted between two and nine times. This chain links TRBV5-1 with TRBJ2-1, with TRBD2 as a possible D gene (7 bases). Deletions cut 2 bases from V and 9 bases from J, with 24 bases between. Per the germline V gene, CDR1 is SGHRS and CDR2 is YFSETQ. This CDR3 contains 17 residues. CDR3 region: CASSFPPRGPSYLEQFF. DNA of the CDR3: TGCGCCAGCAGCTTCCCCCCGCGGGGGCCGTCGTATCTTGAGCAGTTCTTC. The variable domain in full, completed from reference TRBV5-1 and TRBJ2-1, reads KAGVTQTPRYLIKTRGQQVTLSCSPISGHRSVSWYQQTPGQGLQFLFEYFSETQRNKGNFPGRFSGRQFSNSRSEMNVSTLELGDSALYLCASSFPPRGPSYLEQFFGPGTRLTVL.

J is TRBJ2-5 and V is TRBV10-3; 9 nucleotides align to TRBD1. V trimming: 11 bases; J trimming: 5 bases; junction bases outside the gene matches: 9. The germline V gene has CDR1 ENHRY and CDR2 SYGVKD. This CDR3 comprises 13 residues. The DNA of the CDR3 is TGTGCCGCCGGGGACAGGGTAGTCGAGACCCAGTACTTC. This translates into CAAGDRVVETQYF.

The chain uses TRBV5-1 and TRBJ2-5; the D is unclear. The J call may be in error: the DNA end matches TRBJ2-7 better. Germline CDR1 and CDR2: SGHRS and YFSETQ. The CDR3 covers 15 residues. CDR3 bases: TGCGCCAGCAGCTTCGAAGGTCACGACACCGGCGAGCAGTACTTC. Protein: CASSFEGHDTGEQYF.